This T cell receptor (beta chain) was recorded in a study of ipilimumab plus nivolumab after autologous stem cell transplantation. V gave up 2 bases and J gave up 5 bases; unmatched junction bases: 8. The germline V gene has CDR1 SGHAT and CDR2 FQNNGV. The CDR3 has 15 amino acids. Findings and caveats of the study: TCR repertoire, Treg phenotype and gut microbiota reportedly support more study of this approach.

The table came from immunoSEQ multiplex PCR; TCRdb's copy has only in-frame clones and leaves some out. The table lists 20,000 to 25,000 clones, around 83% of them singletons, with roughly 5.6% in the top ten. Points on this clone: The antigen is unknown.

The sample was PBMCs, taken in a trial of ipilimumab plus nivolumab as post-transplant consolidation. V and J are TRBV11-2 and TRBJ2-7, with 8 nucleotides matching TRBD2. This clonotype was sampled from a male donor with diffuse large B-cell lymphoma. The CDR3 DNA follows: TGTGCCAGCAGCTTATTTTCGGGGGGGGTAGACGAGCAGTACTTC. This translates into CASSLFSGGVDEQYF.